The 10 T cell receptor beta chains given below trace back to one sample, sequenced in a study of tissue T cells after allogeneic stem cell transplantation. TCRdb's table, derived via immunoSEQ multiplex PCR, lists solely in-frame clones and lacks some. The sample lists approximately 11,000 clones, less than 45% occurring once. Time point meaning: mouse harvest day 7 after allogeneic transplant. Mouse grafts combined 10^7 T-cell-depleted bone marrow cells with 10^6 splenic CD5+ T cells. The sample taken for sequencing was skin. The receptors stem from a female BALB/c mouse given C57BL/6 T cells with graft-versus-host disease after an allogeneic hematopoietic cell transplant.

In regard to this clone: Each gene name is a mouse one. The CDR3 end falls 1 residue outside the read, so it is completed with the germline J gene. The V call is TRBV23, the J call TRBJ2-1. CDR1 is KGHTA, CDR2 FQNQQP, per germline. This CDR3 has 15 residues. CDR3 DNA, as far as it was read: TGCTCCAGCAGTCAATCGCGGGGGAACTATGCTGAGCAGTTC. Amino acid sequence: CSSSQSRGNYAEQF. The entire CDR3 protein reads CSSSQSRGNYAEQFF.

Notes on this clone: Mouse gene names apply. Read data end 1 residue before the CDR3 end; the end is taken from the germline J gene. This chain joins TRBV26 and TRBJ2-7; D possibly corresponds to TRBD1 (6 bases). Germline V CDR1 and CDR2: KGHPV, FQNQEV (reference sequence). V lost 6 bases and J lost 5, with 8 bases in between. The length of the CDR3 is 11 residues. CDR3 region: CASSRGNEQYF. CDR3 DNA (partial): TGTGCCAGCAGCAGGGGAAATGAACAGTAC.

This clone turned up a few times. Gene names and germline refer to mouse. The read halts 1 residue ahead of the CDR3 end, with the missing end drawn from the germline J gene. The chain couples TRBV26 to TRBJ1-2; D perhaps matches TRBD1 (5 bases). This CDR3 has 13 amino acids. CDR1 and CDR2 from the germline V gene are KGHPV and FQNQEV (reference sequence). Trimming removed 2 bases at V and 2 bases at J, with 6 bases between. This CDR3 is CASSLEGNSDYTF. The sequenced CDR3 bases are TGTGCCAGCAGTCTGGAGGGGAACTCCGACTACACC.

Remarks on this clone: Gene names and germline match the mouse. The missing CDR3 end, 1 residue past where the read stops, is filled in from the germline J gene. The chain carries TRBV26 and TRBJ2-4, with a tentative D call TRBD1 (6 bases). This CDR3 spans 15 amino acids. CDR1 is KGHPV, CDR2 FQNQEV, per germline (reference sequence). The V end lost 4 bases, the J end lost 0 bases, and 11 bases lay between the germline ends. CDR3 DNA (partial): TGTGCCAGCAGTCCGGGACAATATAGTCAAAACACCTTGTAC. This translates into CASSPGQYSQNTLY. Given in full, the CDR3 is CASSPGQYSQNTLYF.

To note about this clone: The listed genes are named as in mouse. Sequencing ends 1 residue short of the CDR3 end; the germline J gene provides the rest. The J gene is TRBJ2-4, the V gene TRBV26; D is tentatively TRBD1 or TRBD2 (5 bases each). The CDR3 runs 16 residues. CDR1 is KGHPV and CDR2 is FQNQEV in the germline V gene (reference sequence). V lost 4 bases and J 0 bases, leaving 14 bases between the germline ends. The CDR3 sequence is CASSPGPGFSQNTLYF. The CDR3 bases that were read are TGTGCCAGCAGTCCGGGACCGGGATTTAGTCAAAACACCTTGTAC.

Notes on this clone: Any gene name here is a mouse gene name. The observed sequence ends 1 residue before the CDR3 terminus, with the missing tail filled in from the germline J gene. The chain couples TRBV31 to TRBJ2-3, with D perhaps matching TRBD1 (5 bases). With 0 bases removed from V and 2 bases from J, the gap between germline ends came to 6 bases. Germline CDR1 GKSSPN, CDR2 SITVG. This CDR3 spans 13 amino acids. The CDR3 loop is CAWSLRAAETLYF. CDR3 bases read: TGTGCCTGGAGTCTCAGGGCTGCAGAAACGCTGTAT. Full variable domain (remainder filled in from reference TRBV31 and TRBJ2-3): AQTIHQWPVAEIKAVGSPLSLGCTIKGKSSPNLYWYWQATGGTLQQLFYSITVGQVESVVQLNLSASRPKDDQFILSTEKLLLSHSGFYLCAWSLRAAETLYFGSGTRLTVL.

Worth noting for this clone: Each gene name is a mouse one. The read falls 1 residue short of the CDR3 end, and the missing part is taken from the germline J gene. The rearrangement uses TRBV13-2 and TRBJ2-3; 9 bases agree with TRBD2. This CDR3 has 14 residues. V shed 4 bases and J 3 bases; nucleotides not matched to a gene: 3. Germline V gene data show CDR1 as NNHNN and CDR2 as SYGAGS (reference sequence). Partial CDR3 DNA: TGTGCCAGCGGTCCCTGGGGGGGGGCAGAAACGCTGTAT. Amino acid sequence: CASGPWGGAETLY. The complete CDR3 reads CASGPWGGAETLYF.

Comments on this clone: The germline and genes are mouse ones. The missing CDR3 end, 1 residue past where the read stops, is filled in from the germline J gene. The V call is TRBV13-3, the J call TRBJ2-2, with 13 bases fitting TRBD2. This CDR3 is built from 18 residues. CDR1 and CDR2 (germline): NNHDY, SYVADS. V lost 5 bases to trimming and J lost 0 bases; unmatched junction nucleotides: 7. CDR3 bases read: TGTGCCAGCAGCTGGGACTGGGGGGGGCCCTCAAACACCGGGCAGCTCTAC. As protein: CASSWDWGGPSNTGQLY. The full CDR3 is CASSWDWGGPSNTGQLYF.

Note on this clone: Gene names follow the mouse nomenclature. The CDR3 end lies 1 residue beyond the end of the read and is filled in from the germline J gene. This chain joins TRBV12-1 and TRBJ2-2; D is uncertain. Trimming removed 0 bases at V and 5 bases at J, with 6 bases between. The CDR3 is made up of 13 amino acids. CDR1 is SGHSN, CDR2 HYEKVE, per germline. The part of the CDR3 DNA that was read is TGTGCCAGCTCTCTCGACCCTACCGGGCAGCTCTAC. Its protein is CASSLDPTGQLY. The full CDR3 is CASSLDPTGQLYF.

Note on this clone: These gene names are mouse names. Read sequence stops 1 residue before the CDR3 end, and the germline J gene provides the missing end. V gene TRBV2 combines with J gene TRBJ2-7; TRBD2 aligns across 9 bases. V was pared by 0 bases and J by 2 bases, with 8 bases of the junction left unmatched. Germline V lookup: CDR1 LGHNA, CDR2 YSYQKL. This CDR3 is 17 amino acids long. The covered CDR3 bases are TGTGCCAGCAGCCAAGATCCCTGGGGGGGGCGCCCCTATGAACAGTAC. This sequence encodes CASSQDPWGGRPYEQY. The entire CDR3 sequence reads CASSQDPWGGRPYEQYF.